A selection of T cell receptor beta chains follows, all from one sample in a study of cytomegalovirus exposure and HLA in healthy donors. Assay used: immunoSEQ multiplex PCR; TCRdb lists only in-frame clones, some missing. The table has 50,000 to 55,000 clones, around 52% seen once. Sequenced material: PBMCs. The source of these receptors is a human donor in good health. The CDR3 runs from the conserved cysteine through the conserved F or W. The order of the fields is clone size, V gene, J gene, D gene, CDR3 DNA, CDR3 protein. The D gene is left open where the match is weak. Expanded clones get a size class; other rows say once, few or many, or leave the size out.

>few|TRBV29-1|TRBJ2-7|TRBD1
TGCAGCGTTGCCAGGGACAGGATCTCCTACGAGCAGTACTTC
CSVARDRISYEQYF
>once|TRBV7-7|TRBJ2-1|.
TGTGCTAGCAGCCTATACACAGGGAATGAGCAGTTCTTC
CASSLYTGNEQFF
>few|TRBV7-3|TRBJ2-1|TRBD2
TGTGCCAGCAGCCGGGAACTAGCGGGGTCCGCCGGAAATGAGCAGTTCTTC
CASSRELAGSAGNEQFF
>.|TRBV6-6|TRBJ1-6|TRBD1
TGTGCCAGCAGCCGAACCGCGACAGGGCTCCACTTT
CASSRTATGLHF
>few|TRBV6-5|TRBJ1-1|TRBD1
TGTGCCAGCAGAGCGACAGGGGGCATGAACACTGAAGCTTTCTTT
CASRATGGMNTEAFF
>.|TRBV5-6|TRBJ2-7|.
TGTGCCAGCAGCTTGGACAACGAGCAGTACTTC
CASSLDNEQYF
>few|TRBV2|TRBJ2-7|.
TGTGCCAGCACCCGGACAGTGAGTACGGGGGAGCAGTACTTC
CASTRTVSTGEQYF
>.|TRBV13|TRBJ2-1|.
TGTGCCAGCAGTAAGCGGGTTGGGACTCACAATGAGCAGTTCTTC
CASSKRVGTHNEQFF
>few|TRBV6-6|TRBJ1-1|.
TGTGCCAGCAGTTTTACGACAGGATGGACTGAAGCTTTCTTT
CASSFTTGWTEAFF
>.|TRBV28|TRBJ1-2|TRBD1
TGTGCCAGCAGTCCTACCCTAGGGACAGGGGGACATGGCTACACCTTC
CASSPTLGTGGHGYTF
>.|TRBV4-1|TRBJ1-2|TRBD1
TGCGCCAGCAGCCAAGGGGGACAGGGGGCCCTTTTCTATGGCTACACCTTC
CASSQGGQGALFYGYTF
>few|TRBV13|TRBJ2-7|TRBD2
TGTGCCAGCAGCTTGACGAGGCGGGGGGGGAGCTTCTCCTACGAGCAGTACTTC
CASSLTRRGGSFSYEQYF
>.|TRBV15|TRBJ2-4|TRBD1
TGTGCCACCAGCAATCGAGGGACAGGCAAAAACATTCAGTACTTC
CATSNRGTGKNIQYF
>few|TRBV4-1|TRBJ2-7|TRBD2
TGCGCCAGCAGCCAAGATAGCGGGGGGTGGTCCTACGAGCAGTACTTC
CASSQDSGGWSYEQYF
>.|TRBV19|TRBJ2-7|TRBD2
TGTGCCAGTAGTGAGCGGGGGTTCTACGAGCAGTACTTC
CASSERGFYEQYF
>.|TRBV9|TRBJ2-3|.
TGTGCCAGCAGCCTCGGGTCCTGGAGCGCAGATACGCAGTATTTT
CASSLGSWSADTQYF
>.|TRBV28|TRBJ1-5|.
TGTGCCAGCAGTTTGAGGCGGGCGGGTCAGCCCCAGCATTTT
CASSLRRAGQPQHF
>.|TRBV30|TRBJ1-2|.
TGTGCCTGGAGCCACAGCTACTATGGCTACACCTTC
CAWSHSYYGYTF
>.|TRBV7-3|TRBJ2-6|TRBD1
TGTGCCAGCAGCTTAACTGACAGGGGAAGGGTCCGTGCCAACGTCCTGACTTTC
CASSLTDRGRVRANVLTF
>few|TRBV6-5|TRBJ1-2|.
TGTGCCAGCAGGGAGATGACAGAAAACTATGGCTACACCTTC
CASREMTENYGYTF
>many|TRBV19|TRBJ2-6|.
TGTGCCAGTAGTATAGGTACTCTCCGGGTTGGGGCCAACGTCCTGACTTTC
CASSIGTLRVGANVLTF
>.|TRBV4-2|TRBJ1-6|.
TGTGCCAGCAGCCAAGACAGGGATAATTCACCCCTCCACTTT
CASSQDRDNSPLHF
>few|TRBV7-2|TRBJ1-1|.
TGTGCCAGCAGCACCTACAGCAACACTGAAGCTTTCTTT
CASSTYSNTEAFF
>.|TRBV5-1|TRBJ2-1|TRBD2
TGCGCCAGCAGCTTGACTAGCGGGGGGCCTAATGAGCAGTTCTTC
CASSLTSGGPNEQFF
>.|TRBV7-2|TRBJ1-6|.
TGTGCCAGCAGCTTAGGGGGGGGAAGTAATTCACCCCTCCACTTT
CASSLGGGSNSPLHF
>.|TRBV27|TRBJ1-2|TRBD1
TGTGCCAGCACCCACACAGGGGGCGGAAACTATGGCTACCCCTTC
CASTHTGGGNYGYPF
>many|TRBV19|TRBJ2-2|TRBD1
TGTGCCACCGGGACAGGGACCGGGGAGCTGTTTTTT
CATGTGTGELFF
>.|TRBV7-8|TRBJ2-7|TRBD2
TGTGCCAGCAGCCGACTAGCGGGACCGGGGGAGCAGTACTTC
CASSRLAGPGEQYF
>.|TRBV6-1|TRBJ1-5|.
TGTGCCAGCAAGATGGACAGCATTCATCAGCCCCAGCATTTT
CASKMDSIHQPQHF
>.|TRBV27|TRBJ1-2|TRBD1
TGTGCCAGCAGTTTTCGACAGGGGTGTGGCTACACCTTC
CASSFRQGCGYTF
>.|TRBV4-2|TRBJ1-2|.
TGTGCCAGCAGCCCAGCGGGGGCTAACTATGGCTACACCTTC
CASSPAGANYGYTF
>.|TRBV9|TRBJ2-1|TRBD1
TGTGCCAGCAGCCTGATCGGGACAGGGGTTGGCAATGAGCAGTTCTTC
CASSLIGTGVGNEQFF
>.|TRBV18|TRBJ1-4|TRBD1
TGTGCCAGCTCACGGGGACAGCTTAATGAAAAACTGTTTTTT
CASSRGQLNEKLFF
>.|TRBV7-7|TRBJ2-5|TRBD1
TGTGCTAGCAGCTCCGGACAGGGGGCAGGAGGAGAGACCCAGTACTTC
CASSSGQGAGGETQYF
>.|TRBV7-2|TRBJ2-7|.
TGTGCCAGCAGCTCACCTGGGACACTCTCCTACGAGCAGTACTTC
CASSSPGTLSYEQYF
>.|TRBV5-4|TRBJ1-6|TRBD1
TGTGCCAGCAGCTTGGGTTTCAAAACAGGGGGCTTGTCACCCCTCCACTTT
CASSLGFKTGGLSPLHF
>.|TRBV18|TRBJ1-2|.
TGTGCCAGCTCACCACCCCGGGGAGGGGGAAGCGGCTACACCTTC
CASSPPRGGGSGYTF
>few|TRBV4-1|TRBJ2-6|TRBD1
TGCGCCAGCAGCCAACGACAGGGGAATATCTACTCTGGGGCCAACGTCCTGACTTTC
CASSQRQGNIYSGANVLTF
>.|TRBV7-6|TRBJ2-5|.
TGTGCCAGCAGCTTAGAGTCCGGTGTAGAGACCCAGTACTTC
CASSLESGVETQYF
>few|TRBV5-6|TRBJ1-4|.
TGTGCCAGCAGCTTGAATCCTGACAGCATGTTTTTT
CASSLNPDSMFF
>.|TRBV7-8|TRBJ1-1|.
TGTGTCAGCAGCTTAGGCGGGGACACTGAAGCTTTCTTT
CVSSLGGDTEAFF
>.|TRBV5-1|TRBJ2-5|TRBD2
TGCGCCAGCAGGAGTAGCGGGGGGGCCCAAGAGACCCAGTACTTC
CASRSSGGAQETQYF